A single sample gave rise to the 29 T cell receptor beta chains below, sequenced in a study of T cell responses to AZD1222 COVID-19 vaccine. Profiled with immunoSEQ multiplex PCR; TCRdb holds only in-frame clones, not every one. The sample contains around 160,000 clones, about 91% of which appear only once. Source: peripheral blood, taken 28 days after the second AZD1222 dose. These receptors all come from an adult who received the AZD1222 COVID-19 vaccine.

This clone was observed a few times. J is TRBJ1-1 and V is TRBV30; D gene uncertain. V was cut by 0 bases and J by 0 bases, with 5 bases left in between. The CDR3 has 13 amino acids. CDR1 and CDR2 from the germline V gene are GTSNPN and SVGIG (reference sequence). The CDR3 loop is CAWSVYMNTEAFF. The CDR3 nucleotides are TGTGCCTGGAGTGTGTACATGAACACTGAAGCTTTCTTT.

The gene calls are TRBV7-2 and TRBJ2-5; D not resolved. Trimming left V 2 bases short and J 1 base short, with 8 bases between. The germline gives CDR1 SGHTA, CDR2 FQGNSA. The CDR3 runs to 14 residues. CDR3 DNA sequence: TGTGCCAGCAGCTTACACGGAACCCAAGAGACCCAGTACTTC. Translated, it gives CASSLHGTQETQYF.

This clone was seen only once. The V call is TRBV5-6, the J call TRBJ1-5; D possibly corresponds to TRBD1 (5 bases). V shed 4 bases and J shed 5 bases, with 13 bases lying between them. CDR1 and CDR2 (germline): SGHDT, YYEEEE. The CDR3 runs to 14 residues. CDR3 in DNA: TGTGCCAGCAGCCCCCTCGGGGGAGATCAGCCCCAGCATTTT. This codes for CASSPLGGDQPQHF.

The chain employs TRBV4-1 and TRBJ1-1; D ambiguous. Trimming removed 0 bases from V and 0 bases from J, with 17 bases in between. Germline V gives CDR1 MGHRA, CDR2 YSYEKL. This CDR3 has 18 amino acids. Here the CDR3 DNA reads TGCGCCAGCAGCCAAGATTTAAGAGGACCTCTCCTGAACACTGAAGCTTTCTTT. This sequence encodes CASSQDLRGPLLNTEAFF.

The chain uses TRBV27 and TRBJ2-1, with a possible D match to TRBD1 (5 bases). Trimming removed 0 bases from V and 8 bases from J, with 17 bases in between. Germline V gene data show CDR1 as MNHEY and CDR2 as SMNVEV (reference sequence). The CDR3 length is 16 residues. The CDR3 spells CASSLSPGQRRDEQFF. The CDR3 DNA reads TGTGCCAGCAGTTTATCTCCAGGGCAACGTCGTGATGAGCAGTTCTTC.

This clone occurred once. The chain carries TRBV2 and TRBJ1-6, with D possibly being TRBD1 (6 bases). Trimming took off 11 bases at V and 7 bases at J, with 12 bases between the two ends. This CDR3 is built from 12 residues. The germline V gene encodes CDR1 SNHLY and CDR2 FYNNEI. CDR3: CAGGRGNSPLHF. CDR3 nucleotides: TGTGCCGGGGGGAGGGGGAATTCACCCCTCCACTTT.

The chain employs TRBV5-1 and TRBJ1-3, with TRBD1 as a possible D gene (6 bases). This CDR3 spans 16 amino acids. Trimming shortened V by 2 bases and J by 1 base, and 13 bases separated the two germline ends. Germline lookup yields CDR1 SGHRS and CDR2 YFSETQ. CDR3 bases: TGCGCCAGCAGCTTTGGGGGGCCGGGTTCTGGAAACACCATATATTTT. Its protein is CASSFGGPGSGNTIYF.

This clone has a single count. This chain links TRBV19 with TRBJ1-5; 7 nucleotides line up with TRBD1. V shed 7 bases, J shed 4 bases, and the junction held 16 bases outside the gene matches. Germline lookup yields CDR1 LNHDA and CDR2 SQIVND (reference sequence). The CDR3 has 17 residues. CDR3 nucleotide sequence: TGTGCCAGTAACCATTTAAAAGCCGACAGGGCAAATCAGCCCCAGCATTTT. It yields the protein CASNHLKADRANQPQHF.

CDR3 DNA: TGTGCCAGCAGCTTAGTAGGGGATGGTGAAAAACTGTTTTTT. Protein: CASSLVGDGEKLFF. This rearrangement joins TRBV7-2 to TRBJ1-4, with D maybe TRBD1 (5 bases). The CDR3 loop spans 14 amino acids. Germline CDR1 reads SGHTA; CDR2 reads FQGNSA. Trimming removed 1 base at V and 7 bases at J, with 10 bases between.

The J gene is TRBJ1-2, the V gene TRBV5-1; the D gene is possibly TRBD1 (5 bases). The CDR3 totals 15 residues. Germline values: CDR1 SGHRS, CDR2 YFSETQ. V lost 4 bases and J 8 bases, leaving 21 bases between the germline ends. The CDR3 region has the DNA TGCGCCAGCAGCCGAGGGGAGGGAATGAGCTCGGGCTACACCTTC. Translation: CASSRGEGMSSGYTF.

The chain recombines TRBV7-9 with TRBJ2-3, with D possibly being TRBD1 or TRBD2 (5 bases each). Germline V gives CDR1 SEHNR, CDR2 FQNEAQ (reference sequence). Trimming cost V 5 bases and J 4 bases, with 19 bases left between them. This CDR3 region has 16 residues. DNA for the CDR3: TGTGCCAGCAGCGCCCCTGAGGGGACCCCCCCAGATACGCAGTATTTT. Translated, it gives CASSAPEGTPPDTQYF.

The V gene is TRBV30, the J gene TRBJ1-1; D is undetermined. The CDR3 contains 15 residues. The V end lost 2 bases, the J end lost 1 base, and 14 bases lay between the germline ends. The germline gives CDR1 GTSNPN, CDR2 SVGIG (reference sequence). CDR3 in DNA: TGTGCCTGGAGTCCCGCCCGGACCAAGAACACTGAAGCTTTCTTT. Protein sequence: CAWSPARTKNTEAFF.

As DNA, the CDR3 is TGTGCCAGCAGCCCAGGACCGGACGGTGGGACCCAGTACTTC. This sequence encodes CASSPGPDGGTQYF. The gene calls are TRBV6-5 and TRBJ2-5; D not resolved. V lost 6 bases and J 7 bases, leaving 18 bases between the germline ends. The CDR3 runs to 14 residues. CDR1 and CDR2 (germline): MNHEY, SVGAGI.

This clone was seen a few times. The gene calls are TRBV4-1 and TRBJ2-3, with D unresolved. The germline gives CDR1 MGHRA, CDR2 YSYEKL. The CDR3 consists of 15 residues. V dropped 2 bases and J dropped 0 bases, with 9 bases sitting between them. CDR3 loop: CASSQTTFSTDTQYF. CDR3 DNA sequence: TGCGCCAGCAGCCAAACAACGTTCAGCACAGATACGCAGTATTTT.

This clone occurred a few times. V gene TRBV6-5 combines with J gene TRBJ1-6; D remains unclear. The CDR3 is 13 residues long. The V end lost 0 bases, the J end lost 7 bases, and 4 bases lay between the germline ends. In germline, CDR1 is MNHEY, CDR2 SVGAGI. CDR3 bases: TGTGCCAGCAGTTACTCAAGCAATTCACCCCTCCACTTT. This codes for CASSYSSNSPLHF.

In this sample, this clone turned up once. The genes are TRBV11-1 and TRBJ2-4; 8 bases are shared with TRBD2. V shed 0 bases and J 9 bases; nucleotides not matched to a gene: 10. Germline V gives CDR1 SGHAT, CDR2 FQDESV (reference sequence). This CDR3 has 16 residues. For the CDR3, the DNA is TGTGCCAGCAGCTTAGCGAGGAGTAGCGGGGCTGGCATTCAGTACTTC. It encodes CASSLARSSGAGIQYF.

The rearrangement joins TRBV20-1 to TRBJ2-1; 11 bases match TRBD2. CDR3 length: 15 residues. Germline V lookup: CDR1 DFQATT, CDR2 SNEGSKA (reference sequence). With 3 bases clipped from V and 7 bases from J, the junction kept 8 bases outside the gene matches. CDR3: CSASPGTSGWNEQFF. DNA of the CDR3: TGCAGTGCTAGTCCCGGGACTAGCGGTTGGAATGAGCAGTTCTTC.

This chain connects TRBV6-2 or TRBV6-3 to TRBJ1-2, with 12 positions matching TRBD1. Trimming cost V 5 bases and J 4 bases; bases outside gene matches: 8. There are 16 residues in the CDR3. The germline V gene has CDR1 MNHEY and CDR2 SVGEGT. This chain's CDR3 is CASSPRGTGGSYGYTF. The CDR3 DNA is TGTGCCAGCAGTCCACGGGGGACAGGGGGCAGCTATGGCTACACCTTC.

The V gene is TRBV18, the J gene TRBJ1-1; TRBD1 is a possible D gene (6 bases). Germline V gene sequence: CDR1 KGHSH, CDR2 LQKENI. This CDR3 has 13 residues. The V gene lost 6 bases and the J gene lost 3 bases, with 11 bases spanning the gap. CDR3 loop: CASSEAGDTEAFF. The CDR3, as DNA: TGTGCCAGCTCGGAAGCAGGGGACACTGAAGCTTTCTTT.

This chain connects TRBV25-1 to TRBJ2-1; TRBD1 matches at 8 bases. Germline-derived CDR1 and CDR2 are MGHDK and SYGVNS. The CDR3 length is 14 residues. With 6 bases clipped from V and 2 bases from J, the junction kept 3 bases outside the gene matches. The CDR3 bases are TGTGCCAGCAGCCCGGGACAGGCCTACAATGAGCAGTTCTTC. Its protein product is CASSPGQAYNEQFF.

The chain is built from TRBV19 and TRBJ1-5; perhaps TRBD1 as D (5 bases). Trimming left V 1 base short and J 4 bases short, with 8 bases between. The CDR3 consists of 14 residues. CDR1 and CDR2 (germline): LNHDA, SQIVND (reference sequence). The CDR3 DNA reads as TGTGCCAGTAGTATAGCCCCAGGGAATCAGCCCCAGCATTTT. Translated, it gives CASSIAPGNQPQHF.

The chain employs TRBV19 and TRBJ1-5; 9 positions agree with TRBD1. Trimming took 6 bases from V and 0 from J; bases not matched to a gene: 18. Germline CDR1 reads LNHDA; CDR2 reads SQIVND (reference sequence). The CDR3 runs 20 residues. The DNA for the CDR3 is TGTGCCAGTAGCCCGGAAGACACCGGGACAGGGTGGTATAGCAATCAGCCCCAGCATTTT. It translates to CASSPEDTGTGWYSNQPQHF.

The chain employs TRBV18 and TRBJ1-6, with D uncertain. Trimming took 1 base from V and 7 from J, leaving 26 bases between them. This CDR3 is 20 amino acids long. CDR1 KGHSH and CDR2 LQKENI come from the germline V gene. CDR3 nucleotides: TGTGCCAGCTCACCACTTAACCCATCGGGAGGAGGTGAGACGAATTCACCCCTCCACTTT. Translated, it gives CASSPLNPSGGGETNSPLHF.

The rearrangement uses TRBV5-8 and TRBJ2-6; the D is unclear. Trimming took 0 bases from V and 0 from J, leaving 13 bases between them. The CDR3 extends over 18 amino acids. Germline V CDR1 and CDR2: SGHTS, YDEGEE. CDR3 nucleotide sequence: TGTGCCAGCAGCTTGGTTCTGGGTCGCTACTCTGGGGCCAACGTCCTGACTTTC. Its translation is CASSLVLGRYSGANVLTF.

This clone was seen only once. The chain links TRBV3-1 (or the pseudogene TRBV3-2) to TRBJ2-5, with D hard to call. V was trimmed by 1 base and J by 4 bases, leaving 1 base between them. Germline-derived CDR1 and CDR2 are LGHDT and YNNKEL (reference sequence). This CDR3 has 11 amino acids. CDR3 loop: CASSQGETQYF. The CDR3 DNA is TGTGCCAGCAGCCAAGGAGAGACCCAGTACTTC.

The chain recombines TRBV7-9 with TRBJ2-2; 7 nucleotides line up with TRBD1. The length of the CDR3 is 15 residues. Trimming cost V 4 bases and J 4 bases; bases outside gene matches: 6. CDR1 and CDR2 (germline): SEHNR, FQNEAQ (reference sequence). DNA for the CDR3: TGTGCCAGCAGCTCTAGGGGGCCCGGCACCGGGGAGCTGTTTTTT. Amino acids: CASSSRGPGTGELFF.

V and J are TRBV6-2 or TRBV6-3 and TRBJ1-5; D unresolved. V dropped 2 bases and J dropped 5 bases, with 4 bases sitting between them. Germline CDR1 reads MNHEY; CDR2 reads SVGEGT. There are 12 residues in the CDR3. CDR3 region: CASSYGDQPQHF. Here the CDR3 DNA reads TGTGCCAGCAGTTACGGGGATCAGCCCCAGCATTTT.

This chain links TRBV29-1 with TRBJ1-1, with D possibly being TRBD1 (6 bases). The CDR3 spans 13 residues. The germline CDR1 and CDR2 sequences are SQVTM and ANQGSEA. V gave up 2 bases and J gave up 4 bases, with 11 bases separating them. CDR3 sequence (DNA): TGCAGCGTTGAAAGTCCAGGGGCCACTGAAGCTTTCTTT. It encodes CSVESPGATEAFF.

CDR3 sequence reads: CASSQVSGTEAFF. Here the CDR3 DNA reads TGTGCCAGCAGCCAAGTCTCTGGGACTGAAGCTTTCTTT. The chain recombines TRBV3-1 (or the pseudogene TRBV3-2) with TRBJ1-1; D gene ambiguous. In germline, CDR1 is LGHDT, CDR2 YNNKEL (reference sequence). The CDR3 length is 13 residues. Trimming left V 1 base short and J 5 bases short, with 8 bases between.